This T cell receptor (beta chain) came from a study of T cell responses to AZD1222 COVID-19 vaccine. Study results and limitations: Per reports, nearly half of all spike-specific TCRs target regions that are unmutated in variants.

Recipients boosted at about 4 weeks or about 12 weeks are pooled. Repertoires were generated with immunoSEQ multiplex PCR, while TCRdb's copy carries only in-frame clones and drops some. Here the sample spans 250,000 to 300,000 clones, 94% being singletons. This CDR3 is built from 17 residues. Germline CDR1 ENHRY, CDR2 SYGVKD. J gave up 3 bases and V 4 bases, and 12 bases lay outside the gene matches. In the case of this clone: As yet, its antigen is unknown.

The clonotype originates from an adult who received the AZD1222 COVID-19 vaccine. The chain has TRBV10-3 and TRBJ2-1; 7 bases are a match to TRBD2. This specimen was peripheral blood, taken 28 days after the second AZD1222 dose. The DNA of the CDR3 is TGTGCCATCAGTGGTGGCGGGAGAGATTTGTTCTACAATGAGCAGTTCTTC. Its protein product is CAISGGGRDLFYNEQFF.